The entry that follows covers one T cell receptor beta chain sequence. Ages ranged from roughly 18 to 100 years, with residence in around 24 US areas. Categorization into cohorts depended on clinical history that participants reported. Only in-frame clones appear in the TCRdb table, and some are missing; sequencing was by immunoSEQ multiplex PCR. The data contain more than 150,000 clones, under 90% of them singletons. This sample is drawn from a study of blood T cell repertoires in COVID-19. Sample: PBMCs or T cells enriched from blood (not recorded which). This TCR came from a woman aged 45-65 years who had recovered from COVID-19.

CDR3 DNA sequence: TGTGCCAGCAGCGAGTTCAACACCGGGGAGCTGTTTTTT. It specifies CASSEFNTGELFF. V is TRBV7-2 and J is TRBJ2-2; D is ambiguous. Trimming took off 5 bases at V and 2 bases at J, with 6 bases between the two ends. The CDR3 runs 13 residues. Germline V gives CDR1 SGHTA, CDR2 FQGNSA.